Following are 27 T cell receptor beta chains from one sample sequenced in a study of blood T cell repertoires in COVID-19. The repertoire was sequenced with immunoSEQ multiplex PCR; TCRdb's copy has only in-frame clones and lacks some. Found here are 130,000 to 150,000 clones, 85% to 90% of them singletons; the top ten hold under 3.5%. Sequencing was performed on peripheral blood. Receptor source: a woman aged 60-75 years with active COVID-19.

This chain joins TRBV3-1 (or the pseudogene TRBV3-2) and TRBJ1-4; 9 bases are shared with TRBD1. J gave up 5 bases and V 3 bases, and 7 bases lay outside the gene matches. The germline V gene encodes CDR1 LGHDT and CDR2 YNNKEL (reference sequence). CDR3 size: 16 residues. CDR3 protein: CASSHSWTGENEKLFF. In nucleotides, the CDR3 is TGTGCCAGCAGCCACTCCTGGACAGGGGAGAATGAAAAACTGTTTTTT.

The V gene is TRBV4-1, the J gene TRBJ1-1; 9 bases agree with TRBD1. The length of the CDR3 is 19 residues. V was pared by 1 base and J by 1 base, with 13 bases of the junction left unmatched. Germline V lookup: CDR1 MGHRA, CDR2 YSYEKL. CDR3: CASSQVGVGTGLWNTEAFF. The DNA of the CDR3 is TGCGCCAGCAGCCAAGTGGGGGTCGGGACAGGGTTGTGGAACACTGAAGCTTTCTTT.

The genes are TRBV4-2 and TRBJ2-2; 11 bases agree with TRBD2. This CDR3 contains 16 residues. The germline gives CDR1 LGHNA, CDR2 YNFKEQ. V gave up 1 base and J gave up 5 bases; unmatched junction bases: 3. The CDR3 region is CASSQVAGGDTGELFF. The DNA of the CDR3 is TGTGCCAGCAGCCAAGTAGCGGGAGGGGATACCGGGGAGCTGTTTTTT.

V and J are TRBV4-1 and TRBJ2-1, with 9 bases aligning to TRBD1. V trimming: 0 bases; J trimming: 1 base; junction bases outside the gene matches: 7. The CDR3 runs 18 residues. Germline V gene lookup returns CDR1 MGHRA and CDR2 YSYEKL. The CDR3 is CASSQEISGQGSYNEQFF. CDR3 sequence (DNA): TGCGCCAGCAGCCAAGAGATCTCAGGACAGGGGTCCTACAATGAGCAGTTCTTC.

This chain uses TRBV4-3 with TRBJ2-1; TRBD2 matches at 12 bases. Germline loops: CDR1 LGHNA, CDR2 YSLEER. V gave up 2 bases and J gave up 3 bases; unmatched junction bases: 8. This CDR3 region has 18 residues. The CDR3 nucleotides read TGCGCCAGCAGCCAAAAGCCCCTGACTAGCGGGAGCTACAATGAGCAGTTCTTC. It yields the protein CASSQKPLTSGSYNEQFF.

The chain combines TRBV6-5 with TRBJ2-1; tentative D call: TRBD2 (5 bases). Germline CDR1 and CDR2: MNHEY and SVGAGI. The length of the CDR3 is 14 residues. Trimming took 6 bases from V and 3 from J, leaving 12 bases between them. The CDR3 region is CASSYSGNYNEQFF. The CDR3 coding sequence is TGTGCCAGCAGCTACAGCGGCAACTACAATGAGCAGTTCTTC.

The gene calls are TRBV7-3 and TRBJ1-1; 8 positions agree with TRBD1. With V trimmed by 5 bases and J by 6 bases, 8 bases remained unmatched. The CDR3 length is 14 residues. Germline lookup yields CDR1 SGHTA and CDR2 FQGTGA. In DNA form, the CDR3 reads TGTGCCAGCAGCGCGGGACAGGCCTCCTCTGAAGCTTTCTTT. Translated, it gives CASSAGQASSEAFF.

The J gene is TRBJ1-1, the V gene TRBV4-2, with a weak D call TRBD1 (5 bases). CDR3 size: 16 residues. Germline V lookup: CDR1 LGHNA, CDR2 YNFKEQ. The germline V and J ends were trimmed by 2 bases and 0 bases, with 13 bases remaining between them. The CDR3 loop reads CASSQRQGGMNTEAFF. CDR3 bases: TGTGCCAGCAGCCAACGGCAGGGAGGGATGAACACTGAAGCTTTCTTT.

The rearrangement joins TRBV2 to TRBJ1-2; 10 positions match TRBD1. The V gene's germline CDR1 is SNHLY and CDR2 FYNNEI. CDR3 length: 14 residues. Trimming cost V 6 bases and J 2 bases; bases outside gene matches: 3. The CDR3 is CASRGQGVNYGYTF. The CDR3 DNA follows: TGTGCCAGCAGAGGACAGGGGGTGAACTATGGCTACACCTTC.

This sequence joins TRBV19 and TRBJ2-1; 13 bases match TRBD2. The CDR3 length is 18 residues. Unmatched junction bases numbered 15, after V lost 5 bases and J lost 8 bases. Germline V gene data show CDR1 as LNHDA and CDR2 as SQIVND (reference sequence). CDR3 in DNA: TGTGCCAGTAGTCCTCCACCCGGACTAGCGGGAGAGCGGGATGAGCAGTTCTTC. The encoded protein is CASSPPPGLAGERDEQFF.

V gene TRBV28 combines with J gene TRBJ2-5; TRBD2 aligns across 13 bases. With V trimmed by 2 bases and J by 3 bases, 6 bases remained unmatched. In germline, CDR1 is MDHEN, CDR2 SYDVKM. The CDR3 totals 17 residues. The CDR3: CASSLHGTSGAKETQYF. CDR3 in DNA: TGTGCCAGCAGTTTACACGGGACTAGCGGGGCCAAAGAGACCCAGTACTTC.

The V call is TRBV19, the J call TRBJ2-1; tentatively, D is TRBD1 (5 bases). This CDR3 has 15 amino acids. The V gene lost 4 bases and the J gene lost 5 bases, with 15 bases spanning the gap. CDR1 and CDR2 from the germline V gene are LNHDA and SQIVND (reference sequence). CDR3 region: CASSNSGLGHNEQFF. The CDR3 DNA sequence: TGTGCCAGTAGTAACTCCGGGTTGGGGCACAATGAGCAGTTCTTC.

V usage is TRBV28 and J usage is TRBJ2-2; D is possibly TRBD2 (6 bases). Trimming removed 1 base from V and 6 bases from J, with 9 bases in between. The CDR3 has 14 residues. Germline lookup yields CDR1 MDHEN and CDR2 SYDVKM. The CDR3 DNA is TGTGCCAGCAGTTTATCGGGGGACTCCGGGGAGCTGTTTTTT. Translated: CASSLSGDSGELFF.

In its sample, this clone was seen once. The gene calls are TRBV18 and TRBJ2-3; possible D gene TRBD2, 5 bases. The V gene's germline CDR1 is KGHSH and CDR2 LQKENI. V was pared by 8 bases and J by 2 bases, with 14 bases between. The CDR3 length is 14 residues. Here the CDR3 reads CASTFLADTDTQYF. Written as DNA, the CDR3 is TGTGCCAGCACCTTCCTAGCCGACACAGATACGCAGTATTTT.

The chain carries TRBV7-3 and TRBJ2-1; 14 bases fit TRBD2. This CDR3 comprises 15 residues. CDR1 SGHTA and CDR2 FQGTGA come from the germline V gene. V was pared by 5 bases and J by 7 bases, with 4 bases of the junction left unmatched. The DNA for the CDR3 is TGTGCCAGCAGCCAGACTAGCGGGAGGGGAAATGAGCAGTTCTTC. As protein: CASSQTSGRGNEQFF.

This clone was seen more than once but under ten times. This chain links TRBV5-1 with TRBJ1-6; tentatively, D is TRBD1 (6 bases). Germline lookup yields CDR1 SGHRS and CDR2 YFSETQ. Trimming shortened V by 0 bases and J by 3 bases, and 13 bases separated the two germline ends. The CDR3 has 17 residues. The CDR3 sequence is CASSLDQGGLYNSPLHF. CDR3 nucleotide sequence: TGCGCCAGCAGCTTGGATCAAGGGGGTCTCTATAATTCACCCCTCCACTTT.

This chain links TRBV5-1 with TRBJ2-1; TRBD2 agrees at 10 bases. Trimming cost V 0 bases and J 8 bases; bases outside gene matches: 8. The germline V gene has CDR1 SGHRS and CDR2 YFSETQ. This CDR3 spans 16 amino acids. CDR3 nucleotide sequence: TGCGCCAGCAGCTTGGCACCGGGACTAGCGAACGATGAGCAGTTCTTC. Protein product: CASSLAPGLANDEQFF.

CDR3 residues: CASSLMAGYQETQYF. The CDR3 DNA is TGTGCCAGCAGCTTGATGGCAGGCTACCAAGAGACCCAGTACTTC. The genes are TRBV11-2 and TRBJ2-5; no reliable D call. V was pared by 3 bases and J by 0 bases, with 11 bases between. From germline, CDR1 is SGHAT and CDR2 FQNNGV. The CDR3 loop spans 15 amino acids.

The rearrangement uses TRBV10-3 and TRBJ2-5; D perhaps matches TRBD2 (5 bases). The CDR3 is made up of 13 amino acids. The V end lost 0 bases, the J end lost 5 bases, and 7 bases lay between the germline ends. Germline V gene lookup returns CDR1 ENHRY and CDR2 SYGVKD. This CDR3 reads CAISESGVETQYF. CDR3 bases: TGTGCCATCAGTGAGTCGGGAGTGGAGACCCAGTACTTC.

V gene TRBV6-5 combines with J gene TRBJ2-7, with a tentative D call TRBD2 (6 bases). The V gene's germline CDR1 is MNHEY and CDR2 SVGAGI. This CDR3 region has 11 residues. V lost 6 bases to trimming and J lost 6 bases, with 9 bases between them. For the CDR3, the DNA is TGTGCCAGCAGGTTCGGGGGCGAGCAGTACTTC. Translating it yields CASRFGGEQYF.

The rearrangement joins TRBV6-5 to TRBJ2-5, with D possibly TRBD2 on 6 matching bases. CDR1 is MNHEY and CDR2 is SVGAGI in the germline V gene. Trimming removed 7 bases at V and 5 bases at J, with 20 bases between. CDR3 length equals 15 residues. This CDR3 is CASTSSDLGTETQYF. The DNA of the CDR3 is TGTGCCAGCACCTCGTCGGACTTAGGGACTGAGACCCAGTACTTC.

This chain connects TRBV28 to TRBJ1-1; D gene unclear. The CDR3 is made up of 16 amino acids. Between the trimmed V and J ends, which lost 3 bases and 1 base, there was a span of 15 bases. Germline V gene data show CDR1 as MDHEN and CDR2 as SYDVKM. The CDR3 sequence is CASSFRDLFGNTEAFF. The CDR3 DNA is TGTGCCAGCAGTTTCCGGGATTTATTCGGGAACACTGAAGCTTTCTTT.

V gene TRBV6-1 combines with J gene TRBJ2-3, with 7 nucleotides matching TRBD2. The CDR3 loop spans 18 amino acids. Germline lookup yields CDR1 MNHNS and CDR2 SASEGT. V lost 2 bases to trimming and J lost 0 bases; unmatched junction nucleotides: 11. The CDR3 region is CASSEPTRLAASTDTQYF. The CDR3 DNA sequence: TGTGCCAGCAGTGAACCGACACGACTAGCAGCTAGCACAGATACGCAGTATTTT.

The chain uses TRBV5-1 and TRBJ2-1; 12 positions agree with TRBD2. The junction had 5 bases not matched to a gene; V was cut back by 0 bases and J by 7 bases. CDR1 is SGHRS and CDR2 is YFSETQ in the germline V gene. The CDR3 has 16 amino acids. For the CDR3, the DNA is TGCGCCAGCAGCTTGGGGACTAGCGGGACTGAGAATGAGCAGTTCTTC. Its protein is CASSLGTSGTENEQFF.

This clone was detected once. CDR3 DNA: TGTGCCAGCAGCAGACAGGGGGCAGATGGAAACACCATATATTTT. This sequence encodes CASSRQGADGNTIYF. The rearrangement links TRBV27 to TRBJ1-3; 10 bases are shared with TRBD1. This CDR3 is built from 15 residues. V lost 6 bases and J lost 3; bases outside the gene matches: 5. Germline V gene sequence: CDR1 MNHEY, CDR2 SMNVEV (reference sequence).

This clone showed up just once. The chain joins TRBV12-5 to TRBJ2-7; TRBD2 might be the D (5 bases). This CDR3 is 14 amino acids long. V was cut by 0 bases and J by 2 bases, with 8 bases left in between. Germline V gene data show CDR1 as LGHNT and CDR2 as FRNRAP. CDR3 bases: TGTGCTAGTGGTTTGGTCGGGGAGACCTACGAGCAGTACTTC. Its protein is CASGLVGETYEQYF.

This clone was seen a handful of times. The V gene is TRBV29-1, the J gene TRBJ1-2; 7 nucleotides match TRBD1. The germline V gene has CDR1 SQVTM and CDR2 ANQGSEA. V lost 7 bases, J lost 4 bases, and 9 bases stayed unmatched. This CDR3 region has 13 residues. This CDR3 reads CSAGQELSYGYTF. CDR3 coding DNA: TGCAGCGCCGGACAGGAGTTATCCTATGGCTACACCTTC. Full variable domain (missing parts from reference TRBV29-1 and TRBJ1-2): SAVISQKPSRDICQRGTSLTIQCQVDSQVTMMFWYRQQPGQSLTLIATANQGSEATYESGFVIDKFPISRPNLTFSTLTVSNMSPEDSSIYLCSAGQELSYGYTFGSGTRLTVV.